This TCR beta chain was retrieved from a study of metastatic and nonmetastatic thyroid tumors. Study-level information: It was across blood and tumor or nodule tissue from malignant and benign thyroid patients that repertoires were compared.

Between the trimmed V and J ends, which lost 4 bases and 1 base, there was a span of 11 bases. Germline V gene sequence: CDR1 MRHNA, CDR2 SNTAGT. This CDR3 contains 15 residues. In this sample, this clone is medium-sized. TCRdb reanalyzed the PCR reads via MiXCR. The data show 30,000 to 35,000 clones, more than 15% seen once. Patients underwent thyroid surgery, and none had received any treatment before it. This chain uses TRBV6-4 with TRBJ1-5; no definite D call. The specimen sequenced was blood. This receptor was obtained from a female donor with papillary thyroid cancer or a benign thyroid nodule (not recorded which). Some clones in this sample may be carry-over from other donors' samples. The CDR3 spells CASSAAAGSNQPQHF. As DNA, the CDR3 is TGTGCCAGCAGTGCGGCAGCTGGGAGCAATCAGCCCCAGCATTTT.